Reported below is one T cell receptor (beta chain). This clonotype has a count of ten or more. The antigen it recognizes is unknown. Nothing much larger sits one base from this clone, and base qualities are not available. This sample was taken from a study of T cells in Graves' hyperthyroidism and ophthalmopathy (dated by TCRdb to between 2018 and 2021). A note on the overall study: To identify TCR V-J signatures that set the groups apart, the researchers used a discovery cohort of 95 to 100 patients, made up of about 44 with Graves' ophthalmopathy and about 60 with stable Graves' hyperthyroidism. Prospective prediction of ophthalmopathy was tested in an independent validation cohort of under 20 hyperthyroidism patients and some 17 patients who later progressed to ophthalmopathy. For training and testing, the roughly 93 patients in the discovery cohort were randomly divided in a 7:3 ratio. In about 6 Graves' hyperthyroidism patients, the study also compared T-cell repertoires from thyroid tissue with T-cell repertoires from blood. After sampling, hyperthyroidism patients received methimazole starting at 30 mg daily, and ophthalmopathy patients received high-dose intravenous methylprednisolone. The paper reports TCR Vbeta CDR3 sequencing of over 120 peripheral blood samples: some 41 ophthalmopathy, 75 to 80 hyperthyroidism and approximately 17 progressor patients. Here is what the overall study found, with its caveats: Most expanded thyroid clonotypes (frequency above 0.001) were also detected in blood, a finding suggesting that blood repertoires may reflect thyroid immune responses. In cross-validation, a model built on a 13 V-J signature told ophthalmopathy apart from stable hyperthyroidism with about 90% sensitivity and approximately 84% specificity, and in testing the same model reached 80%/75%. No statistical method was used to set the sample size in advance, and investigators knew the group allocation. In validation, the model predicted progression to ophthalmopathy with just under 71% sensitivity and roughly 72% specificity, a median of 6.5 months before onset.

The study excluded patients with uncontrolled infections, other autoimmune diseases, pregnancy or lactation. Diagnoses were based on clinical symptoms, serum thyroxine and TRAb, thyroid ultrasound and orbital computed tomography. Trizol reagent was used to extract total RNA, and RNA quality was then checked on an Agilent 2100 Bioanalyzer. Amplification of TCR beta CDR3 regions was carried out from RNA transcripts. The TCR CDR3 was subjected to a first round of RT-PCR using the HTBI primer set and the Qiagen OneStep RT-PCR kit. A second multiplex PCR round built the libraries, followed by size selection and purification. Paired-end sequencing of the libraries was performed with 100 bp reads on an Illumina HiSeq2000. Per the source publication's procedure: SOAPnuke was used to process the raw data, with reads discarded if the reads contained adapters or uncalled bases, had a mean Phred below 15, or lacked an exact constant-primer or identifier match. COPE v1.2.5 was used to merge high-quality paired reads, and clonotypes were defined as unique nucleotide sequences. MiTCR v1.1 was used to align the clonotypes against IMGT TRBV, TRBD and TRBJ reference segments. Only V-J combinations with frequency above 0.0001, covering 99.2% of repertoires, were analysed. The TCS score was defined as F50 (clonal expansion) divided by E x V (chaos), with BLOSUM62-based TCRdist calculated between CDR3 peptides within each V-J. Welch's t-statistics and random forest reduced around 550 V-J features to 13, which were used in a naive Bayes classifier (R e1071). Thyroid-blood repertoire similarity was quantified with the Morisita-Horn index. The public reads were quality trimmed at Q25 with fastp and then assembled into clones with MiXCR by TCRdb, keeping productive beta chains. All rows with the same CDR3 protein become a single entry with the most common DNA and genes. TCRdb's processing, not the study's, gives the V and J calls here. The sample table shows over 500,000 distinct CDR3 sequences, and 46% are seen once. Together, the top ten hold about 45% of the sample.

Trimming removed 5 bases from V and 7 bases from J, leaving 15 bases between the germline ends. Looking up the germline V gene yields CDR1 MNHEY and CDR2 SVGAGI. Counted from cysteine to phenylalanine, this CDR3 has 15 amino acids. The kept DNA is CDR3 alone, 45 bases in frame from the first base. This chain joins TRBV6-5 to TRBJ1-6; matching of 5 bases hints at TRBD1 as the D gene. The sequence derives from an adult woman with Graves' disease, either hyperthyroidism or ophthalmopathy (not recorded which). Source material: peripheral blood or thyroid tissue (not recorded which). The nucleotide sequence is TGTGCCAGCAGTCAGGGACTGGCGGGGAATTCACCCCTCCACTTT. Its coded protein is CASSQGLAGNSPLHF.